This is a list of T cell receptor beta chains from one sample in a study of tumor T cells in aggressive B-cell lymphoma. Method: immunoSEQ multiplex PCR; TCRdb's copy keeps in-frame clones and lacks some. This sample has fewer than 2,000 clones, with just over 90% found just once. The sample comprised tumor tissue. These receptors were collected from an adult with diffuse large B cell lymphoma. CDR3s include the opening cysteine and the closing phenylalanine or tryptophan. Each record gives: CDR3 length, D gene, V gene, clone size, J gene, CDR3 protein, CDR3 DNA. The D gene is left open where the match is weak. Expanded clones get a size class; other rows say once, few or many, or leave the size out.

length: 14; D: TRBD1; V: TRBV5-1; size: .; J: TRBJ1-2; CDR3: CASSLGQGGSGYTF; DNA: TGCGCCAGCAGCTTGGGACAGGGAGGTAGTGGCTACACCTTC
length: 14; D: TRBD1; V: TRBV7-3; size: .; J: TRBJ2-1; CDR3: CASSRQGAGNEQFF; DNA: TGTGCCAGCAGCAGACAGGGGGCAGGTAATGAGCAGTTCTTC
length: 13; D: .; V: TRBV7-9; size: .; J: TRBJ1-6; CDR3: CASSDPRGLALHF; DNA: TGTGCCAGCAGCGACCCGCGGGGGCTGGCCCTCCACTTT
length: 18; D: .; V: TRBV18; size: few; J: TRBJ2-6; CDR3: CASSLSRDLQSRANVLTF; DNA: TGTGCCAGCTCACTATCCAGGGATTTACAAAGTCGGGCCAACGTCCTGACTTTC
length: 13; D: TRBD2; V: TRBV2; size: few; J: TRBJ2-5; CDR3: CATIAGGGETQYF; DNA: TGTGCCACTATAGCGGGGGGCGGGGAGACCCAGTACTTC
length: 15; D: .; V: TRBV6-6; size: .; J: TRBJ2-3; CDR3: CASRPPGAGADTQYF; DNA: TGTGCCAGCAGGCCCCCGGGGGCGGGGGCAGATACGCAGTATTTT
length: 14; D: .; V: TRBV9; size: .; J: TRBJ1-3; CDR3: CASSPPPGRNTIYF; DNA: TGTGCCAGCAGCCCCCCCCCGGGGAGGAACACCATATATTTT
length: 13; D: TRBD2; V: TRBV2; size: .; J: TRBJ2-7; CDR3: CASSSYRGDEQYF; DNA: TGTGCCAGCAGCTCCTATCGGGGGGACGAGCAGTACTTC
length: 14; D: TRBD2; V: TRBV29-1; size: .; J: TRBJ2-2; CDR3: CSVGGLGISGELFF; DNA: TGCAGCGTTGGGGGACTAGGGATATCCGGGGAGCTGTTTTTT
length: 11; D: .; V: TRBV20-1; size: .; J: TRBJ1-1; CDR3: CSAQANTEAFF; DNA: TGCAGTGCGCAGGCTAACACTGAAGCTTTCTTT
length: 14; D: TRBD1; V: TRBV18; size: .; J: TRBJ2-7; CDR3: CASSPLTGSYEQYF; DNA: TGTGCCAGCTCACCTTTGACAGGGAGCTACGAGCAGTACTTC
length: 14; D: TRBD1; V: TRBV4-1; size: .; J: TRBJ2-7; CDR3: CASSQGQGTYEQYF; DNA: TGCGCCAGCAGCCAGGGACAGGGGACGTACGAGCAGTACTTC
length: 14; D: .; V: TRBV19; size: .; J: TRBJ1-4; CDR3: CASSSSGAGEKLFF; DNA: TGTGCCAGTAGCAGCTCAGGGGCGGGTGAAAAACTGTTTTTT
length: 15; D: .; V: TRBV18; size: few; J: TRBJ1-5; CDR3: CASSDNQGGNQPQHF; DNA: TGTGCCAGCTCAGACAACCAGGGAGGGAATCAGCCCCAGCATTTT
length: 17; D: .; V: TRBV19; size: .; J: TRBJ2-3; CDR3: CASSIDGAGASTDTQYF; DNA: TGTGCCAGTAGTATAGATGGGGCGGGGGCCAGCACAGATACGCAGTATTTT
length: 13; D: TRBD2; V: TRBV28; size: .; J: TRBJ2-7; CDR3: CASSWGGGVEQYF; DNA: TGTGCCAGCAGCTGGGGTGGGGGGGTCGAGCAGTACTTC
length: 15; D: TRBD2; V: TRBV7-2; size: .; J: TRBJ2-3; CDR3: CASSPRGGGADTQYF; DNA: TGTGCCAGCAGTCCCAGGGGCGGGGGGGCCGATACGCAGTATTTT
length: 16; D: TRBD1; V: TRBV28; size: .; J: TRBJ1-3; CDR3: CASSEYGQGAGNTIYF; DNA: TGTGCCAGCAGCGAGTATGGACAGGGGGCGGGAAACACCATATATTTT
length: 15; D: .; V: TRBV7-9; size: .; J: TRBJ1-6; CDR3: CASSWTGGSDSPLHF; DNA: TGTGCCAGCAGCTGGACGGGGGGGTCGGATTCACCCCTCCACTTT
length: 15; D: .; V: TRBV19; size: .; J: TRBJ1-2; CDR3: CASSIPGGTVVGYTF; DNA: TGTGCCAGTAGTATCCCGGGCGGGACGGTGGTCGGCTACACCTTC
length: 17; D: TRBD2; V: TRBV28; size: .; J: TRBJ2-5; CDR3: CASSPGTSGVFGETQYF; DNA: TGTGCCAGCAGTCCGGGGACTAGCGGGGTATTCGGAGAGACCCAGTACTTC
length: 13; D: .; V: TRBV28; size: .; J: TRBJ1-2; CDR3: CASSFYRVYGYTF; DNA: TGTGCCAGCAGTTTCTACAGGGTCTATGGCTACACCTTC
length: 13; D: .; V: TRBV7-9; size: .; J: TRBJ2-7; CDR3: CASSLEGVREKYF; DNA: TGTGCCAGCAGCTTAGAGGGGGTTAGGGAAAAGTACTTC
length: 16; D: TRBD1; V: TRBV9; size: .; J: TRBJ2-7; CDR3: CASSQGDQVFSYEQYF; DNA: TGTGCCAGCAGCCAGGGGGACCAGGTTTTCTCCTACGAGCAGTACTTC
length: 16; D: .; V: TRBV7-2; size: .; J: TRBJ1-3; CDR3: CASSLAGEIRGNTIYF; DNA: TGTGCCAGCAGCTTGGCAGGGGAAATAAGAGGAAACACCATATATTTT
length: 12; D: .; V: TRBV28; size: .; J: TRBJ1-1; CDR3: CASHTGTTEAFF; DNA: TGTGCCAGCCACACAGGGACGACTGAAGCTTTCTTT
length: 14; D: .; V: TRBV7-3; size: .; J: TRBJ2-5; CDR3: CASSLWAGEETQYF; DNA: TGTGCCAGCAGCTTATGGGCAGGGGAAGAGACCCAGTACTTC
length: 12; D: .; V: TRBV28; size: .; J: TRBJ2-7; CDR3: CASSLGGYEQYF; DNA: TGTGCCAGCAGTTTGGGAGGTTACGAGCAGTACTTC
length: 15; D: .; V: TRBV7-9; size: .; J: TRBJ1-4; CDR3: CASNHWGGSDEKLFF; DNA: TGTGCCAGCAACCACTGGGGGGGATCGGATGAAAAACTGTTTTTT
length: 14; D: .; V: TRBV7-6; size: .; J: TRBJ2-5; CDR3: CASSLVPFQETQYF; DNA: TGTGCCAGCAGCTTAGTCCCGTTCCAAGAGACCCAGTACTTC
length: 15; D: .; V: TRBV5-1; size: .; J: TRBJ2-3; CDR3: CASSSRSGNADTQYF; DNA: TGCGCCAGCAGCTCCAGATCGGGTAACGCAGATACGCAGTATTTT
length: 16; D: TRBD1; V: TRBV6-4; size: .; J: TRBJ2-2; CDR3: CASSGRTGDLTGELFF; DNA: TGTGCCAGTAGTGGCCGGACAGGAGATTTGACCGGGGAGCTGTTTTTT
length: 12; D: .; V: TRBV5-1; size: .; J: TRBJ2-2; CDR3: CASSLQGRELFF; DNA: TGCGCCAGCAGCCTCCAGGGAAGGGAGCTGTTTTTT
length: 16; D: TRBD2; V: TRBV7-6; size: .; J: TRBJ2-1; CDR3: CASSSSIAGGGNEQFF; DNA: TGTGCCAGCAGCTCCAGTATAGCGGGGGGAGGAAATGAGCAGTTCTTC
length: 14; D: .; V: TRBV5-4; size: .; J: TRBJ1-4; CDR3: CASSRGGTNEKLFF; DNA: TGTGCCAGCAGCCGGGGGGGGACTAATGAAAAACTGTTTTTT
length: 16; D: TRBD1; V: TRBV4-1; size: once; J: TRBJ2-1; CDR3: CASRGNRGLDWNEQFF; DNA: TGCGCCAGCAGAGGAAACAGGGGGCTGGATTGGAATGAGCAGTTCTTC
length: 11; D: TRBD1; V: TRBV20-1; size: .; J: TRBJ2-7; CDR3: CSALRQGGQYF; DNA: TGCAGTGCTCTAAGACAGGGGGGGCAGTACTTC
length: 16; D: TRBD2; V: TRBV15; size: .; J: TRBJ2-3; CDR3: CATSRKARGGTDTQYF; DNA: TGTGCCACCAGCAGGAAGGCGCGGGGGGGCACAGATACGCAGTATTTT
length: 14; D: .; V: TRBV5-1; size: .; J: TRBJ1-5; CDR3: CASSTGNSNQPQHF; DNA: TGCGCCAGCAGCACCGGGAATAGCAATCAGCCCCAGCATTTT
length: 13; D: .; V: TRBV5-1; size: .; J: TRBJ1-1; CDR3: CASSLSRGTEAFF; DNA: TGCGCCAGCAGCTTAAGCAGGGGCACTGAAGCTTTCTTT
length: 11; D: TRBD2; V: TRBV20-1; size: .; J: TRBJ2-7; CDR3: CSARGLGLEYF; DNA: TGCAGTGCAAGGGGGTTGGGACTAGAGTACTTC
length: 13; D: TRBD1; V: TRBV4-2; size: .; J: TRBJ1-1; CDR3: CASRGQMNTEAFF; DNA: TGTGCCAGCAGGGGACAGATGAACACTGAAGCTTTCTTT
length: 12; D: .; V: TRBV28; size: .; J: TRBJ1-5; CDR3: CASSTPTSHQHF; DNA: TGTGCCAGCAGTACCCCCACAAGTCACCAGCATTTT
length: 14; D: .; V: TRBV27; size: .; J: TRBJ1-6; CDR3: CASSPGFYNSPLHF; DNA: TGTGCCAGCAGTCCGGGGTTTTATAATTCACCCCTCCACTTT
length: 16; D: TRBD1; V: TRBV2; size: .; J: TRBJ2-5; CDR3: CASSERFTGAQETQYF; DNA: TGTGCCAGCAGTGAGAGGTTCACAGGGGCCCAAGAGACCCAGTACTTC
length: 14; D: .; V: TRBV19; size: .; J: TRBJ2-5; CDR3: CASSIVYWQETQYF; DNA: TGTGCCAGTAGTATAGTTTACTGGCAAGAGACCCAGTACTTC
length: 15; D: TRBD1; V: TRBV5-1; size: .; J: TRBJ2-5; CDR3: CASSLSGGAQETQYF; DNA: TGCGCCAGCAGCTTGTCAGGGGGAGCCCAAGAGACCCAGTACTTC